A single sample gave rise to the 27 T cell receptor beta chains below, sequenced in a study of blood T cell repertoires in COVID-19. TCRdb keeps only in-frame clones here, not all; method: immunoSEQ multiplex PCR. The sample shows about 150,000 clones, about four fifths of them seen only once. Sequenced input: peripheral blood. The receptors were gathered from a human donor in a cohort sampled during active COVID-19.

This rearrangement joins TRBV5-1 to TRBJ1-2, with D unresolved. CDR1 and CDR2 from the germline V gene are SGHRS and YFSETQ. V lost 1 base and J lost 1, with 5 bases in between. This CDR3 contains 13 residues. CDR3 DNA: TGCGCCAGCAGCTTGACAGATAACTATGGCTACACCTTC. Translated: CASSLTDNYGYTF.

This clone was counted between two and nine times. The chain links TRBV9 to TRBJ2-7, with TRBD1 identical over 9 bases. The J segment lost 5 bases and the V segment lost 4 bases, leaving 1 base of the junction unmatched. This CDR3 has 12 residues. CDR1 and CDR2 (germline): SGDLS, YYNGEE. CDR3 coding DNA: TGTGCCAGCAGCTGGACAGGGGACGAGCAGTACTTC. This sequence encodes CASSWTGDEQYF.

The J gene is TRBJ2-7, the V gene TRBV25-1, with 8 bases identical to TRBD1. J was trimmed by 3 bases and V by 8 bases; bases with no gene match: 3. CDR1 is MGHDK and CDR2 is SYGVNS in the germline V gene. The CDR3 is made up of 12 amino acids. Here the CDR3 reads CASSDRGYEQYV. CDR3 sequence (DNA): TGTGCCAGCTCAGACAGGGGCTACGAGCAGTACGTC.

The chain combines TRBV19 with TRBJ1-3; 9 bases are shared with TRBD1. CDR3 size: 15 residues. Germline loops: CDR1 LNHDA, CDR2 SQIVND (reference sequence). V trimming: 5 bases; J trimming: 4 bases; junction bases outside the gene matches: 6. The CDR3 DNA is TGTGCCAGTAGTGCCAGGGACAGGGCAGGAAACACCATATATTTT. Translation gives CASSARDRAGNTIYF. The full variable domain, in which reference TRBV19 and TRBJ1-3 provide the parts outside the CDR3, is DGGITQSPKYLFRKEGQNVTLSCEQNLNHDAMYWYRQDPGQGLRLIYYSQIVNDFQKGDIAEGYSVSREKKESFPLTVTSAQKNPTAFYLCASSARDRAGNTIYFGEGSWLTVV.

CDR3 bases: TGTGCCAGCAGTCCTCTAGCGGGGGGACACAATGAGCAGTTCTTC. Translated: CASSPLAGGHNEQFF. The chain has TRBV2 and TRBJ2-1, with 11 bases fitting TRBD2. J gave up 5 bases and V 5 bases, and 5 bases lay outside the gene matches. Per germline, CDR1 SNHLY and CDR2 FYNNEI. CDR3 size: 15 residues.

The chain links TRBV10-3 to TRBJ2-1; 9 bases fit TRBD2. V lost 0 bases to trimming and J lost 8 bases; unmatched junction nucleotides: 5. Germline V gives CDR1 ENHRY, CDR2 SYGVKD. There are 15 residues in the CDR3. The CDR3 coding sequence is TGTGCCATCAGTGAGTCCGGTAGCGGGAGCGATGAGCAGTTCTTC. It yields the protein CAISESGSGSDEQFF.

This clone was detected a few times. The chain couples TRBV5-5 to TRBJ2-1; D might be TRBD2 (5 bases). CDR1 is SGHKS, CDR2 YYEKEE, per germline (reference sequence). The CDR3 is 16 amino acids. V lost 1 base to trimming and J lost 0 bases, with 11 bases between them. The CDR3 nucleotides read TGTGCCAGCAGCTTGTGGGGTAGCGCCTCCTACAATGAGCAGTTCTTC. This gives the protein CASSLWGSASYNEQFF.

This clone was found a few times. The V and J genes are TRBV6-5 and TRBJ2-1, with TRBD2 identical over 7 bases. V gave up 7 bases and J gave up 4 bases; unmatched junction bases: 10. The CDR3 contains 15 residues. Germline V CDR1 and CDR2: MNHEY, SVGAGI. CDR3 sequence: CASTIGTNRYNEQFF. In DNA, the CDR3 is TGTGCCAGCACTATCGGGACTAACCGTTACAATGAGCAGTTCTTC.

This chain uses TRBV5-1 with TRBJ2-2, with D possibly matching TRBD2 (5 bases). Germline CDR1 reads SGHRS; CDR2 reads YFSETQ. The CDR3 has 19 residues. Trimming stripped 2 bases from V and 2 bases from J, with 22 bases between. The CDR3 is CASSLVVFGKGPNTGELFF. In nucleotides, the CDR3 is TGCGCCAGCAGCTTAGTTGTTTTCGGGAAGGGCCCCAACACCGGGGAGCTGTTTTTT.

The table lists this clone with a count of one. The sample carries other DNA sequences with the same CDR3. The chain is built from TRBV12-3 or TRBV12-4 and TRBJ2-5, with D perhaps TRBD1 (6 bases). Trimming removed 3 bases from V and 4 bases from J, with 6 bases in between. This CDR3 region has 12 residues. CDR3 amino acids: CASSFRGETQYF. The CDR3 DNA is TGTGCCAGCAGTTTCAGGGGAGAGACCCAGTACTTC.

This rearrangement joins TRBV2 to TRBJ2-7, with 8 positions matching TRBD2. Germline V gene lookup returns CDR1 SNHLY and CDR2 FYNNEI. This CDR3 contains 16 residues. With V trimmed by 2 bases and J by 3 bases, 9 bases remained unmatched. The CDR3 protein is CASSENLAGPGYEQYV. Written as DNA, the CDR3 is TGTGCCAGCAGTGAAAATTTAGCGGGGCCGGGCTACGAGCAGTACGTC.

CDR3 in amino acids: CASSGQGRESPLHF. The CDR3 DNA sequence: TGTGCCAGTAGTGGACAGGGGAGGGAATCACCCCTCCACTTT. This chain links TRBV19 with TRBJ1-6; TRBD1 matches at 9 bases. CDR1 is LNHDA and CDR2 is SQIVND in the germline V gene (reference sequence). The CDR3 runs to 14 residues. V trimming: 5 bases; J trimming: 10 bases; junction bases outside the gene matches: 6. The entire variable domain, with the rest obtained from reference TRBV19 and TRBJ1-6, is as follows: DGGITQSPKYLFRKEGQNVTLSCEQNLNHDAMYWYRQDPGQGLRLIYYSQIVNDFQKGDIAEGYSVSREKKESFPLTVTSAQKNPTAFYLCASSGQGRESPLHFGNGTRLTVT.

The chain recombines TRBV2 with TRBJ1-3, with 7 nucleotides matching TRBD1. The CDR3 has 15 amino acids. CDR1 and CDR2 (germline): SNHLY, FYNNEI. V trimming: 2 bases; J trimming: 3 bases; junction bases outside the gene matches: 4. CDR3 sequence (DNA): TGTGCCAGCAGTGAACACAGGGGAGGTGGAAACACCATATATTTT. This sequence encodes CASSEHRGGGNTIYF.

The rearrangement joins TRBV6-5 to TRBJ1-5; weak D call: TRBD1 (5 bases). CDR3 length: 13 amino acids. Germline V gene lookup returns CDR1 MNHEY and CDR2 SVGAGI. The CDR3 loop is CVGSRDGNQPQHF. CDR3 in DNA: TGTGTCGGGAGCAGGGATGGCAATCAGCCCCAGCATTTT.

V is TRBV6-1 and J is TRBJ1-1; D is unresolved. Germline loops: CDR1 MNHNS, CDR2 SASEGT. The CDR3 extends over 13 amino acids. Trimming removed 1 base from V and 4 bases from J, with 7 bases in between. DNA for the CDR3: TGTGCCAGCAGTGAAGGGAGGGTCACTGAAGCTTTCTTT. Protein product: CASSEGRVTEAFF.

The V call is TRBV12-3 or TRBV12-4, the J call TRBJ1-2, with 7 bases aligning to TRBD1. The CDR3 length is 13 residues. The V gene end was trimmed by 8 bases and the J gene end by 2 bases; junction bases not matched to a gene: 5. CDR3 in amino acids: CASRMTGNYGYTF. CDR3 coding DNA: TGTGCCAGCCGAATGACAGGGAACTATGGCTACACCTTC.

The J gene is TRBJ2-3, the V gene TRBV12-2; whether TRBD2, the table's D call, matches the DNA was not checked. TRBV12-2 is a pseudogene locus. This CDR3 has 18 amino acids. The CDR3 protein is CASRFTSGGPKITDTQYF. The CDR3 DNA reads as TGTGCAAGTCGCTTTACTAGCGGGGGGCCCAAAATAACAGATACGCAGTATTTT.

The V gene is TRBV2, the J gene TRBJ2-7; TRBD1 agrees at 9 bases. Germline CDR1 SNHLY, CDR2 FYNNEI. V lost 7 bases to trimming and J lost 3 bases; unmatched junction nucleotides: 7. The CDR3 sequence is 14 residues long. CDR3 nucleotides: TGTGCCAGCAAGCGGACAGGGGATATCTACGAGCAGTACTTC. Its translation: CASKRTGDIYEQYF.

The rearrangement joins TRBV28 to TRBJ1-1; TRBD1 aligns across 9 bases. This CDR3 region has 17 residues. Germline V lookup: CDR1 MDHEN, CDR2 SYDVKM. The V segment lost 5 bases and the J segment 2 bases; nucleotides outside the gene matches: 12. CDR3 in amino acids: CASSQNRGRNLNTEAFF. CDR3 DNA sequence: TGTGCCAGCAGTCAGAACAGGGGGCGGAATCTAAACACTGAAGCTTTCTTT.

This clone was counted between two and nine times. The CDR3 sequence is CASSSQKGKREPSSSDTQYF. For the CDR3, the DNA is TGTGCCAGCAGTTCCCAAAAGGGGAAGCGGGAGCCTTCTAGCTCAGATACGCAGTATTTT. The rearrangement links TRBV28 to TRBJ2-3; 8 positions match TRBD2. The ends lost 4 bases at V and 4 bases at J; junction bases unmatched: 22. The CDR3 sequence is 20 residues long. Germline V lookup: CDR1 MDHEN, CDR2 SYDVKM.

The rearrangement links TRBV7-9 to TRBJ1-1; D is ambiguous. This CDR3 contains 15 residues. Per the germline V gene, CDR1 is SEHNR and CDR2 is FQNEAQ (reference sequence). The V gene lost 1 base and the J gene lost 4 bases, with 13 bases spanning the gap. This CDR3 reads CASSLDAGWSTEAFF. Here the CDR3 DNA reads TGTGCCAGCAGCTTAGATGCGGGATGGAGCACTGAAGCTTTCTTT.

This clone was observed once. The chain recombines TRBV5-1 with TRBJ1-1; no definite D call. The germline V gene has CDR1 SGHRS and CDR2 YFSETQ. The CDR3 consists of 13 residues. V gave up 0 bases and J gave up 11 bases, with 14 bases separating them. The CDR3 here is CASSLGTAPSAFF. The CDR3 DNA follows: TGCGCCAGCAGCTTGGGAACAGCCCCGTCCGCTTTCTTT.

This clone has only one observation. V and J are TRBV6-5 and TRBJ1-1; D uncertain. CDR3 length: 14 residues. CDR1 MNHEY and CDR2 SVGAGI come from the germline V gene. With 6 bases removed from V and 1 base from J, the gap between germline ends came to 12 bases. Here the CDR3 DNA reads TGTGCCAGCAGGGCCCTTTACAAGAACACTGAAGCTTTCTTT. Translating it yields CASRALYKNTEAFF.

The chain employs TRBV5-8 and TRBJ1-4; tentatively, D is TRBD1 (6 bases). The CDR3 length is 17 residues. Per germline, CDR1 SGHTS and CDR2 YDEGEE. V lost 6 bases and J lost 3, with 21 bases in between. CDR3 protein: CASNKVRGSWANEKLFF. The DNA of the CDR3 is TGTGCCAGCAATAAGGTCAGGGGAAGTTGGGCTAATGAAAAACTGTTTTTT. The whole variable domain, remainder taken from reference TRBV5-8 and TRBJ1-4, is EAGVTQSPTHLIKTRGQQATLRCSPISGHTSVYWYQQALGLGLQFLLWYDEGEERNRGNFPPRFSGRQFPNYSSELNVNALELEDSALYLCASNKVRGSWANEKLFFGSGTQLSVL.

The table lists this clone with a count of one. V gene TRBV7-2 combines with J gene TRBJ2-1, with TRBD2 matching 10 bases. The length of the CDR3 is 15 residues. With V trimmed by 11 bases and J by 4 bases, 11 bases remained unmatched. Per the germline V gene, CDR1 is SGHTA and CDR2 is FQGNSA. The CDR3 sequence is CASTTGLAPYNEQFF. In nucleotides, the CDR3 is TGTGCCTCAACAACGGGACTAGCGCCTTACAATGAGCAGTTCTTC.

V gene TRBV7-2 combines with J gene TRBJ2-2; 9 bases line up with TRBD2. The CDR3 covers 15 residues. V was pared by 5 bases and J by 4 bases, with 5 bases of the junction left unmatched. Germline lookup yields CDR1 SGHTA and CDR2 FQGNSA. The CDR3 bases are TGTGCCAGCAGCAACCGGGGACTAGCCACCGGGGAGCTGTTTTTT. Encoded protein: CASSNRGLATGELFF.

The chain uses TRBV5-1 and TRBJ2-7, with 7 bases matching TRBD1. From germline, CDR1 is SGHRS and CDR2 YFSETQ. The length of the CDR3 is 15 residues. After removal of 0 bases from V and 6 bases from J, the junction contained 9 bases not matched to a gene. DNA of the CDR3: TGCGCCAGCAGCTTGGCCCCGGACAGGTCTTTCGAGCAGTACTTC. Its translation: CASSLAPDRSFEQYF.